Listed below are T cell receptor beta chains from one sample, sequenced in a study of T cell changes during pregnancy in multiple sclerosis. Using immunoSEQ multiplex PCR, the repertoire was profiled, and TCRdb retains in-frame clones only, with some absent. The sample lists 70,000 to 95,000 clones, over 80% seen once, with under 0.6% in the top ten. This specimen consisted of CD4+ T cells from peripheral blood mononuclear cells, obtained in the second trimester of pregnancy. The receptor source for this set is a female donor with multiple sclerosis, enrolled in a pregnancy study. CDR3s include the opening cysteine and the closing phenylalanine or tryptophan. D genes are given only for firm matches. Clone size, where shown, is once, few, many, or a class for clones that have expanded.

v_gene	abundance	j_gene	d_gene	CDR3aa	CDR3nt
TRBV30	once	TRBJ1-3	-	CAWSVGDVSGNTIYF	TGTGCCTGGAGTGTGGGAGACGTCTCTGGAAACACCATATATTTT
TRBV7-8	-	TRBJ2-5	-	CASSLLPTQETQYF	TGTGCCAGCAGCTTACTCCCAACACAAGAGACCCAGTACTTC
TRBV5-1	-	TRBJ1-4	-	CASSTGQPTEKLFF	TGCGCCAGCAGCACAGGACAGCCAACTGAAAAACTGTTTTTT
TRBV18	-	TRBJ2-1	-	CASSPLSSYNEQFF	TGTGCCAGCTCACCACTCAGCTCCTACAATGAGCAGTTCTTC
TRBV28	-	TRBJ1-5	-	CASSYRWGWSNQPQHF	TGTGCCAGCAGTTACCGCTGGGGCTGGAGCAATCAGCCCCAGCATTTT
TRBV9	few	TRBJ2-5	-	CASSVTGTPQETQYF	TGTGCCAGCAGCGTCACGGGAACCCCTCAAGAGACCCAGTACTTC
TRBV7-3	once	TRBJ2-1	-	CASSSQGGMGNEQFF	TGTGCCAGCAGCTCCCAAGGCGGGATGGGCAATGAGCAGTTCTTC
TRBV7-3	-	TRBJ2-5	TRBD2	CASSLGASGKGETQYF	TGTGCCAGCAGCTTGGGGGCTAGCGGGAAAGGGGAGACCCAGTACTTC
TRBV5-6	-	TRBJ1-1	-	CASSLASQRDTEAFF	TGTGCCAGCAGCTTGGCCTCTCAGCGCGACACTGAAGCTTTCTTT
TRBV11-1	-	TRBJ2-1	-	CASNLKRQSSYNEQFF	TGTGCCAGCAATTTGAAAAGACAGAGCTCCTACAATGAGCAGTTCTTC
TRBV6-1	-	TRBJ2-1	-	CASSVELYNEQFF	TGTGCCAGCAGTGTGGAGTTATACAATGAGCAGTTCTTC
TRBV28	-	TRBJ1-1	TRBD1	CASSARTGGTEAFF	TGTGCCAGCAGTGCACGAACAGGGGGCACTGAAGCTTTCTTT
TRBV5-1	-	TRBJ2-7	-	CASSLGGGQPYEQYF	TGCGCCAGCAGCTTGGGAGGCGGACAGCCATACGAGCAGTACTTC